Presented here are 31 T cell receptor beta chains from one specimen sequenced in a study of shared clonotypes between healthy human individuals. Assay: immunoSEQ multiplex PCR; the TCRdb copy retains only in-frame clones and omits some. Altogether around 1.5 million clones are present, approximately 98% being singletons, with the ten largest covering roughly 0.4%. The sequenced sample was naive CD4+ T cells sorted from blood. Subset reported: CD45RA+ positively selected. The origin of the receptors is a man aged 25 to 40 in good health.

In DNA form, the CDR3 reads TGTGCCAGCAGCGTAGCCGGTGTGACTAGCGGGAGCCCCAACTCCTACGAGCAGTACTTC. This gives the protein CASSVAGVTSGSPNSYEQYF. The chain has TRBV9 and TRBJ2-7; TRBD2 matches at 12 bases. The CDR3 contains 20 residues. The J segment lost 0 bases and the V segment lost 0 bases, leaving 13 bases of the junction unmatched. Germline V CDR1 and CDR2: SGDLS, YYNGEE.

The genes are TRBV20-1 and TRBJ1-3; D uncertain. Germline assignment: CDR1 DFQATT and CDR2 SNEGSKA (reference sequence). Trimming removed 5 bases at V and 4 bases at J, with 6 bases between. CDR3 length: 11 amino acids. The CDR3 reads CSAFQGNTIYF. The DNA of the CDR3 is TGCAGTGCTTTTCAGGGAAACACCATATATTTT.

V is TRBV9 and J is TRBJ2-3, with 12 bases matching TRBD2. The CDR3 is made up of 16 amino acids. The V and J ends lost 0 bases and 7 bases, in that order; junction bases with no gene match: 6. The germline V gene encodes CDR1 SGDLS and CDR2 YYNGEE. The CDR3 loop is CASSVDLAGGTNTQYF. CDR3 DNA sequence: TGTGCCAGCAGCGTAGACCTAGCGGGAGGGACCAATACGCAGTATTTT.

The rearrangement joins TRBV11-3 to TRBJ1-3, with D unresolved. This CDR3 comprises 12 residues. Germline loops: CDR1 SGHNT, CDR2 YENEEA. V lost 5 bases to trimming and J lost 4 bases, with 6 bases between them. The CDR3, as DNA: TGTGCCAGCAGCGACCGGGGAAACACCATATATTTT. Translation gives CASSDRGNTIYF.

The J gene is TRBJ2-5, the V gene TRBV12-5; TRBD1 matches at 8 bases. The germline V gene has CDR1 LGHNT and CDR2 FRNRAP. CDR3 size: 14 residues. V was pared by 4 bases and J by 3 bases, with 4 bases of the junction left unmatched. The CDR3: CASGYRTGKETQYF. In nucleotides, the CDR3 is TGTGCTAGTGGTTATCGGACAGGGAAAGAGACCCAGTACTTC.

Regarding this clone: Other nucleotide sequences in the sample specify the same CDR3. V and J are TRBV28 and TRBJ2-7; 9 bases align to TRBD1. CDR3 length equals 14 residues. V lost 6 bases to trimming and J lost 2 bases; unmatched junction nucleotides: 5. CDR1 and CDR2 (germline): MDHEN, SYDVKM. CDR3 DNA sequence: TGTGCCAGCAGCCCGGGACAGGGTCCCTACGAGCAGTACTTC. This translates into CASSPGQGPYEQYF.

The genes are TRBV7-2 and TRBJ1-5; 10 bases line up with TRBD1. With 5 bases clipped from V and 7 bases from J, the junction kept 5 bases outside the gene matches. The CDR3 length is 14 residues. Germline CDR1 reads SGHTA; CDR2 reads FQGNSA. This chain's CDR3 is CASSAGQGRQPQHF. In nucleotides, the CDR3 is TGTGCCAGCAGCGCGGGACAGGGGAGGCAGCCCCAGCATTTT.

This clone was seen once. The chain employs TRBV4-3 and TRBJ2-1; D is tentatively TRBD1 or TRBD2 (5 bases each). In germline, CDR1 is LGHNA, CDR2 YSLEER. The CDR3 has 17 amino acids. V was trimmed by 0 bases and J by 6 bases, leaving 18 bases between them. This CDR3 is CASSQDLSRGRGNEQFF. The CDR3, as DNA: TGCGCCAGCAGCCAAGATCTCTCTAGGGGACGGGGCAATGAGCAGTTCTTC.

The CDR3 loop reads CASRSTGGVNEQFF. The CDR3 DNA sequence: TGTGCCAGTCGGTCAACGGGAGGGGTCAATGAGCAGTTCTTC. The rearrangement links TRBV19 to TRBJ2-1; TRBD2 agrees at 8 bases. The V gene end was trimmed by 8 bases and the J gene end by 6 bases; junction bases not matched to a gene: 9. The CDR3 sequence is 14 residues long. CDR1 is LNHDA and CDR2 is SQIVND in the germline V gene (reference sequence).

The chain has TRBV7-9 and TRBJ2-4; perhaps TRBD2 as D (6 bases). Per germline, CDR1 SEHNR and CDR2 FQNEAQ (reference sequence). V was clipped by 3 bases and J by 4 bases, with 10 bases between them. This CDR3 spans 14 amino acids. CDR3 DNA: TGTGCCAGCAGCTTCCTTGGGACTAAAAACATTCAGTACTTC. Protein product: CASSFLGTKNIQYF.

The chain has TRBV27 and TRBJ2-7; D uncertain. Germline V CDR1 and CDR2: MNHEY, SMNVEV (reference sequence). The CDR3 extends over 13 amino acids. V gave up 3 bases and J gave up 3 bases, with 9 bases separating them. The CDR3 DNA follows: TGTGCCAGCAGTTTCTATCGGAGCTACGAGCAGTACTTC. This encodes CASSFYRSYEQYF.

The V and J genes are TRBV7-6 and TRBJ2-2, with TRBD2 matching over 13 bases. CDR3 length: 16 amino acids. Germline V gene lookup returns CDR1 SGHVS and CDR2 FNYEAQ. With 6 bases clipped from V and 7 bases from J, the junction kept 8 bases outside the gene matches. The CDR3 is CASSERLAGGHGELFF. The CDR3 nucleotides are TGTGCCAGCAGTGAGAGACTAGCGGGAGGTCACGGGGAGCTGTTTTTT.

CDR3 in DNA: TGTGCCAGTAGGGCAGGGTCCAGCCTCCGCACAGATACGCAGTATTTT. This codes for CASRAGSSLRTDTQYF. The J gene is TRBJ2-3, the V gene TRBV19; perhaps TRBD1 as D (5 bases). This CDR3 is 16 amino acids long. Germline V gene data show CDR1 as LNHDA and CDR2 as SQIVND (reference sequence). V was cut by 6 bases and J by 1 base, with 17 bases left in between.

This rearrangement joins TRBV28 to TRBJ2-7, with 8 bases fitting TRBD1. Germline V CDR1 and CDR2: MDHEN, SYDVKM. CDR3 length equals 11 residues. V lost 10 bases, J lost 13 bases, and 12 bases stayed unmatched. CDR3 nucleotide sequence: TGTGCCATCGGACAGGGAACGACGGGTTACTTC. This sequence encodes CAIGQGTTGYF.

The chain employs TRBV4-1 and TRBJ2-7; D unresolved. Trimming took 6 bases from V and 0 from J, leaving 15 bases between them. Germline CDR1 and CDR2: MGHRA and YSYEKL. This CDR3 contains 15 residues. CDR3 protein: CASSSSLTSSYEQYF. The CDR3 DNA is TGCGCCAGCAGTTCATCCCTCACGAGCTCCTACGAGCAGTACTTC.

The chain recombines TRBV6-4 with TRBJ2-3; D unclear. In germline, CDR1 is MRHNA, CDR2 SNTAGT. V lost 5 bases and J lost 8, with 17 bases in between. This CDR3 is built from 14 residues. Here the CDR3 DNA reads TGTGCCAGCAGTACTGGACCTTCCTCCCCTACGCAGTATTTT. This encodes CASSTGPSSPTQYF.

The chain carries TRBV5-1 and TRBJ2-3; perhaps TRBD2 as D (6 bases). V dropped 1 base and J dropped 2 bases, with 17 bases sitting between them. This CDR3 is built from 17 residues. The V gene's germline CDR1 is SGHRS and CDR2 YFSETQ. CDR3 residues: CASSLRWGSGSTDTQYF. In DNA form, the CDR3 reads TGCGCCAGCAGCTTGCGATGGGGTAGCGGCTCCACAGATACGCAGTATTTT.

As for this clone: Additional DNA sequences in this sample encode the identical CDR3. The chain couples TRBV7-2 to TRBJ2-7; possibly TRBD2 for D (5 bases). V dropped 5 bases and J dropped 4 bases, with 9 bases sitting between them. The germline V gene has CDR1 SGHTA and CDR2 FQGNSA. The CDR3 spans 12 residues. CDR3 amino acids: CASSRTAYEQYF. The CDR3 DNA follows: TGTGCCAGCAGCCGGACTGCATACGAGCAGTACTTC.

The chain combines TRBV5-1 with TRBJ2-1; 12 bases are shared with TRBD2. Looked up from germline, CDR1 is SGHRS and CDR2 is YFSETQ. Trimming cost V 3 bases and J 8 bases; bases outside gene matches: 6. The CDR3 extends over 15 amino acids. The CDR3 nucleotides read TGCGCCAGCAGCTCGCTAGCGGGAGGGCCCTATGAGCAGTTCTTC. Protein product: CASSSLAGGPYEQFF.

This rearrangement joins TRBV11-2 to TRBJ1-2, with D possibly being TRBD1 (6 bases). Per germline, CDR1 SGHAT and CDR2 FQNNGV. The CDR3 is 16 residues long. V was cut by 0 bases and J by 4 bases, with 15 bases left in between. The DNA for the CDR3 is TGTGCCAGCAGCTTAGACAGGTCAAGGGGGGCCTATGGCTACACCTTC. Its translation is CASSLDRSRGAYGYTF.

The chain employs TRBV27 and TRBJ2-1; 7 nucleotides align to TRBD2. V lost 3 bases to trimming and J lost 9 bases; unmatched junction nucleotides: 8. CDR1 is MNHEY and CDR2 is SMNVEV in the germline V gene (reference sequence). This CDR3 is 14 amino acids long. The CDR3 loop reads CASSLFGRSSEQFF. For the CDR3, the DNA is TGTGCCAGCAGTTTGTTCGGGAGGTCGAGTGAGCAGTTCTTC.

The CDR3 bases are TGTGCCAGCAGTCTAGCGGGAGGGCCCTCGAGATGGGATGAGCAGTTCTTC. It specifies CASSLAGGPSRWDEQFF. The V and J genes are TRBV28 and TRBJ2-1; 12 bases align to TRBD2. The germline V gene has CDR1 MDHEN and CDR2 SYDVKM. J lost 8 bases, V lost 5 bases, and 13 bases had no gene match. CDR3 length: 17 residues.

This clone has only one observation. The chain uses TRBV5-1 and TRBJ2-5; 7 nucleotides line up with TRBD1. Germline V gives CDR1 SGHRS, CDR2 YFSETQ. The CDR3 consists of 14 residues. After removal of 7 bases from V and 5 bases from J, the junction contained 11 bases not matched to a gene. The CDR3 spells CASRETPQGETQYF. CDR3 bases: TGCGCCAGCCGTGAAACTCCACAGGGGGAGACCCAGTACTTC. The full variable domain, completed using reference TRBV5-1 and TRBJ2-5, is KAGVTQTPRYLIKTRGQQVTLSCSPISGHRSVSWYQQTPGQGLQFLFEYFSETQRNKGNFPGRFSGRQFSNSRSEMNVSTLELGDSALYLCASRETPQGETQYFGPGTRLLVL.

This chain connects TRBV5-1 to TRBJ2-5, with D maybe TRBD2 (6 bases). CDR1 and CDR2 (germline): SGHRS, YFSETQ. The V end was cut by 0 bases, the J end by 0 bases, with 9 bases between. The CDR3 is made up of 15 amino acids. CDR3 nucleotides: TGCGCCAGCAGCTTGGTTGGGGGGAACCAAGAGACCCAGTACTTC. Amino acids: CASSLVGGNQETQYF.

J is TRBJ1-2 and V is TRBV28; D possibly corresponds to TRBD1 (6 bases). V was trimmed by 8 bases and J by 4 bases, leaving 20 bases between them. The CDR3 consists of 15 residues. Germline V CDR1 and CDR2: MDHEN, SYDVKM. The CDR3 is CASLRANREPYGYTF. The CDR3 bases are TGTGCCAGCCTCCGGGCGAACAGGGAACCCTATGGCTACACCTTC.

This chain links TRBV7-2 with TRBJ2-2, with 8 bases lining up with TRBD1. The CDR3 runs 16 residues. The V gene end was trimmed by 6 bases and the J gene end by 5 bases; junction bases not matched to a gene: 11. The V gene's germline CDR1 is SGHTA and CDR2 FQGNSA. The CDR3: CASRKHRDRSTGELFF. The CDR3 nucleotides read TGTGCCAGCAGAAAACACCGGGACAGGAGTACCGGGGAGCTGTTTTTT.

V and J are TRBV5-1 and TRBJ2-5, with 7 bases matching TRBD1. This CDR3 comprises 14 residues. The germline V gene encodes CDR1 SGHRS and CDR2 YFSETQ. V was clipped by 3 bases and J by 5 bases; unmatched bases: 7. As DNA, the CDR3 is TGCGCCAGCAGCTACCGGGACAGCCTGGAGACCCAGTACTTC. Encoded protein: CASSYRDSLETQYF.

The V call is TRBV30, the J call TRBJ2-7, with unresolved D. Germline V lookup: CDR1 GTSNPN, CDR2 SVGIG (reference sequence). CDR3 length: 12 residues. Trimming left V 1 base short and J 6 bases short, with 10 bases between. CDR3 sequence (DNA): TGTGCCTGGAGTGCCCAGGTTCGCGAGCAGTACTTC. Its protein is CAWSAQVREQYF.

The rearrangement uses TRBV28 and TRBJ2-6; TRBD2 is a possible D gene (6 bases). Germline lookup yields CDR1 MDHEN and CDR2 SYDVKM. The V and J ends lost 4 bases and 0 bases respectively, with 13 bases between them. There are 17 residues in the CDR3. In DNA, the CDR3 is TGTGCCAGCAGTTCCGGAGGGCTCGGCTCTGGGGCCAACGTCCTGACTTTC. Protein product: CASSSGGLGSGANVLTF.

V is TRBV20-1 and J is TRBJ2-1; possibly TRBD1 for D (6 bases). The germline CDR1 and CDR2 sequences are DFQATT and SNEGSKA (reference sequence). This CDR3 has 11 residues. Trimming shortened V by 5 bases and J by 9 bases, and 11 bases separated the two germline ends. In nucleotides, the CDR3 is TGCAGTGCTTCTCAGGGGCCTGAGCAGTTCTTC. Its protein is CSASQGPEQFF.

A single count supports this clone. V usage is TRBV6-5 and J usage is TRBJ2-1, with D unclear. Germline V CDR1 and CDR2: MNHEY, SVGAGI. CDR3 length equals 12 residues. V lost 8 bases and J 5 bases, leaving 10 bases between the germline ends. The CDR3 DNA is TGTGCCAGCTGCCGCACCCACAATGAGCAGTTCTTC. It encodes CASCRTHNEQFF.